The clone carrying this TCR beta chain was seen many times. The sample originates from a study of T cells in Graves' hyperthyroidism and ophthalmopathy. Turning to the study itself: Peripheral blood was taken when the disease was first diagnosed, before any treatment began.

The investigators amplified TCR beta CDR3 regions from RNA transcripts. The HTBI primer set served for first-round RT-PCR of the TCR CDR3. TCRdb independently ran MiXCR on the multiplex PCR reads; one entry per CDR3 protein. This table holds about 690,000 distinct CDR3 sequences, roughly 17% found once. CDR3 length: 14 residues. Trimming took off 4 bases at V and 7 bases at J, with 11 bases between the two ends. Germline values: CDR1 SNHLY, CDR2 FYNNEI. A lack of ophthalmopathy progression within 18 months defined stable Graves' hyperthyroidism. The V call is TRBV2, the J call TRBJ1-6; no clear D gene. Specimen: blood. The clonotype was recovered from a man aged 45 to 65 with Graves' hyperthyroidism. The CDR3 sequence is CASSVGQQNSPLHF. The CDR3 nucleotides are TGTGCCAGCAGTGTGGGCCAGCAGAATTCACCCCTCCACTTT.